This TCR beta chain was sequenced during a study of early T cells in non-severe SARS-CoV-2 infection. Across the study: The sequenced material was bulk RNA from unsorted whole blood, and its chains were unpaired.

In TCRdb, the 5' RACE reads were re-called with MiXCR into one record per CDR3 protein. The repertoire holds about 92,000 distinct CDR3 sequences, with around 15% as singletons. The CDR3 runs 14 residues. Germline V gene lookup returns CDR1 MGHRA and CDR2 YSYEKL. The trim removed 1 base at V and 12 bases at J, leaving 8 bases unmatched. This receptor was identified in an adult who was a healthcare worker with PCR-confirmed SARS-CoV-2 infection or an uninfected control (not recorded which). Input material: whole blood. The chain combines TRBV4-1 with TRBJ2-1; 8 bases map to TRBD1. CDR3 residues: CASSQVSIGTGQFF. Here the CDR3 DNA reads TGCGCCAGCAGCCAAGTCTCGATAGGGACAGGGCAGTTCTTC.